The source of this TCR beta chain is a study of identical twins' blood T cells (dated by TCRdb to 2012 to 2014). As for the study more broadly: Around 48 million Illumina reads were obtained across approximately twelve libraries, of which six were alpha-chain libraries and six were beta-chain libraries. Using next-generation sequencing, the study compared the TCR alpha and beta chain repertoires of three pairs of monozygous twins to assess how genetics influences repertoire formation. Overall study results and their limits: Because the twins were reared together, environmental influences could not be excluded as an explanation for twin similarity. The study stated that the proposed role of the TCRalpha J segment in MHC recognition during thymic selection needs to be validated by independent studies. Among the most abundant TCRbeta clonotypes, every donor shared more CDR3 sequences with her own twin than with unrelated donors. The count of CDR3 clonotypes shared by two donors depended mainly on the product of the two donors' cloneset sizes, and twins did not clearly depart from this trend. V gene usage, even among non-selected out-of-frame TCRbeta clonotypes, was reported to be markedly more similar within twin pairs than between unrelated donors.

Details on this clonotype: No antigen is known for it. One base away there is no much larger clone; base qualities are not given.

The donors were six healthy women who made up three monozygous twin pairs. All three twin pairs had been raised together and were thought likely to have encountered the same vaccines and infectious agents. TCR cDNA libraries were prepared from RNA that had been isolated from peripheral blood mononuclear cells. Library construction relied on 5' RACE. The sequencer listed for this sample is Illumina Genome Analyzer IIx. The RNA-based TCR cDNA libraries were made using a previously described protocol that was modified in several ways. To prevent cross-contamination, barcodes specific to each sample were added to both ends of every TCR cDNA library during cDNA synthesis and amplification. In the source study's methods: Between about 95,000 and nearly 500,000 clonotypes were identified per individual, with about 2 to 3.6 million CDR3-containing reads per library. Reads carrying improper barcode index combinations were removed, after which the MiTCR software was used to build a cloneset for each library. MiTCR filtered or rescued low-quality reads and corrected PCR and sequencing errors when assembling CDR3 clonotypes. Artificial out-of-frame clonotypes were mapped to in-frame sequences, with one indel allowed in the CDR3, and then removed. V and J gene usage similarity between donors was measured as Jensen-Shannon divergence divided by mean entropy. Using fastp trimming at Q25 and MiXCR clonotype assembly, TCRdb reanalyzed the public sequencing data and kept in-frame beta chains. Each record represents a unique CDR3 protein, reported with the most common genes and DNA among its rows. Here the V and J calls rest on TCRdb's processing, not on the authors' analysis. This sample is represented by 300,000 to 400,000 distinct CDR3 sequences; roughly 28% of them were singletons. Of the sample, roughly 5.5% falls within the top ten clones.

Taken from cysteine to phenylalanine, the CDR3 has 14 residues. The retained sequence is limited to the CDR3, 42 bases, with the frame set at the first base. Trimming takes 4 bases from V and 2 bases from J, and the germline ends sit 12 bases apart. According to the germline V gene (reference sequence), CDR1 reads LGHDT and CDR2 reads YNNKEL. The sequenced sample consisted of PBMCs. The TCR sequence derives from a woman aged 18-50 years in good health. Recombination joined TRBV3-1 with TRBJ2-7; the D gene is perhaps TRBD1, from 6 matching bases. In nucleotides, the sequence is TGTGCCAGCAGCCCCCGGGACACTACCTACGAGCAGTACTTC. This sequence encodes CASSPRDTTYEQYF.